This T cell receptor beta chain derives from a study of T cell responses to AZD1222 COVID-19 vaccine. CDR3 length: 16 amino acids. V was shortened by 2 bases and J by 0 bases, with 8 bases between the two germline ends. The V gene's germline CDR1 is SGHVS and CDR2 FQNEAQ. As for this clone: Its antigen remains unknown.

Study-level results: Among vaccine-associated CD4 TCRs, coverage spanned spike, with dominance at 160-218 and 743-854. Increased Spike-specific TCR breadth and depth were observed after two AZD1222 doses. Repertoire sampling was restricted to post-peak T cell response timepoints. AZD1222 recipients seropositive at baseline numbered only six or seven.

The data were produced by immunoSEQ multiplex PCR, yet TCRdb's version contains in-frame clones alone and is incomplete. The sample has approximately 80,000 clones; approximately 83% are singletons. The sequenced sample was peripheral blood, obtained 28 days after the second AZD1222 dose. The rearrangement joins TRBV7-8 to TRBJ2-6; D gene unclear. This receptor was obtained from an adult who received the AZD1222 COVID-19 vaccine. The CDR3: CASSLFPGSGANVLTF. CDR3 sequence (DNA): TGTGCCAGCAGCTTATTTCCGGGCTCTGGGGCCAACGTCCTGACTTTC.